This T cell receptor beta chain was observed in a study of tissue T cells after allogeneic stem cell transplantation (dated by TCRdb to between 2020 and 2023). Turning to the overall study: Every GVHD patient received a graft from a donor; four grafts were unmodified and three were CD34-selected to deplete T cells. On the human side, the study was prospective and observational, with no blinding or randomization. The study profiled TCR beta repertoires across many tissues from research autopsies of patients with and without GVHD, plus mouse models of GVHD. When multiple samples of a tissue existed, pathologist review of H&E sections prioritized samples with histologically apparent lymphocytes for sequencing.

The time point label corresponds to: human tissue collected at research (rapid) autopsy. Over an approximately three-year period, more than five adult allo-HCT recipients with steroid-refractory GVHD were prospectively enrolled in a research-autopsy study. Every GVHD patient had gastrointestinal GVHD and was given several lines of GVHD-directed therapy, and five or six of the GVHD patients also had skin involvement. After a median post-mortem interval of about 9.8 hours, the autopsy tissues collected included GI sites spanning esophagus to rectum, along with liver, skin and lymphoid organs including spleen. Autopsy specimens were bisected, with one portion flash-frozen in liquid nitrogen and the remainder formalin-fixed, and GI outer muscle layers were removed. To extract genomic DNA from frozen tissues, either the Mag-Bind Blood & Tissue DNA HDQ 96 Kit on a Chemagic 360 or the DNeasy Blood & Tissue Kit was used. Because of concern about red blood cell contamination, the extracted DNA went through further purification with the Genomic DNA Clean & Concentrator-25 kit.

On the study overall, not on this receptor specifically: Few T cell clones were found to be shared across patients, but shared repertoire signatures across patients were revealed in a tissue-specific fashion by motif-based clustering. Which tissue TCRs were alloreactive or antigen-specific was not determined in the study, and some clones might have been persisting host cells. Sampling depth was acknowledged as a limitation, and the patient cohort was both small and clinically heterogeneous. Within patients, how anatomically similar the tissues were was a key factor in shaping TCR repertoire composition, regardless of disease or transplant status. In both patients and mice, only a limited portion of the TCR repertoire detected in tissues was captured by blood and spleen T cells.

CDR1 and CDR2 (GTSNPN, SVGIG) derive from the germline V gene (reference sequence). CDR3 length: 15 amino acids, cysteine to phenylalanine. Only the CDR3 part of the read is kept: 45 bases, read in frame from the first base. Trimming costs V 0 bases and J 1 base, and their ends lie 13 bases apart. To prepare the library, the immunoSEQ multiplex PCR assay was applied. Adaptive Biotechnologies performed the TCRbeta CDR3 sequencing at survey depth and reported CDR3 sequences, V/J genes, productive frequency and template counts. Amplification of TCR beta CDR3 regions started from genomic DNA instead of RNA. The original pipeline was this. Jensen-Shannon divergence served to quantify pairwise repertoire overlap between tissues, with 0 meaning identical and 1 meaning complete divergence. Tissues were clustered by single-linkage agglomerative hierarchical clustering of pairwise JSD values and displayed as dendrograms. GLIPH2 was run on all patient samples with simulation_depth 1000, kmer_min_depth 3 and cdr3_length_cutoff 8, and groups with more than two unique CDR3s were retained. A standardized tissue-overlap score was calculated by extrapolating Jaccard GLIPH-group overlap across patients to a standard repertoire size of 1000 clones. Linear mixed-effect models, with tissue included as a fixed effect and individual included as a random effect, were used to assess associations of diversity with clinical or experimental variables. TCRdb's version of the immuneACCESS table is confined to in-frame rearrangements and falls short of the full clone set. An unresolved V gene accounts for under half of the shortfall where checked; the remainder is of unknown origin. The V and J calls and clone size are taken from that table; D and trimming were inferred from the DNA. The sample contains about 3,600 clones, about 74% of them found a single time. The ten largest clonotypes hold 5% of the sample.

Concerning this clone: Its antigen specificity is not known. Qualities for individual bases were not recorded, and no much larger clone is one base off.

The source was left colon tissue, collected at autopsy. This receptor chain uses TRBV30 and TRBJ2-7; no D gene call is confident. This receptor was identified in a male patient over 55 with steroid-refractory graft-versus-host disease after an allogeneic stem cell transplant. After transplantation, some T cells may belong to the graft donor instead of the recipient. The sequenced DNA is TGTGCCTGGAGTGTACCGCACCTTGGATCCTACGAGCAGTACTTC. Its translation is CAWSVPHLGSYEQYF. The full variable domain, with segments outside the CDR3 supplied by the reference TRBV30 and TRBJ2-7 proteins, appears as SQTIHQWPATLVQPVGSPLSLECTVEGTSNPNLYWYRQAAGRGLQLLFYSVGIGQISSEVPQNLSASRPQDRQFILSSKKLLLSDSGFYLCAWSVPHLGSYEQYFGPGTRLTVT.